This TCR beta chain appears in the sequencing data of a study of blood T cell repertoires in COVID-19. The assay was immunoSEQ multiplex PCR, and TCRdb's table has in-frame clones only and misses some. The sample consists of about 150,000 clones, roughly nine tenths of them appearing once. Germline CDR1 ENHRY, CDR2 SYGVKD. CDR3 length: 14 amino acids. V lost 0 bases and J 4 bases, leaving 10 bases between the germline ends. This rearrangement joins TRBV10-3 to TRBJ2-7; TRBD1 might be the D (6 bases). The receptor comes from a woman aged 55-69 years with active COVID-19. Source material: peripheral blood. Written as DNA, the CDR3 is TGTGCCATCAGTGAGTCGGGGGCGGGTTACGAGCAGTACTTC. Protein: CAISESGAGYEQYF.